The following is a T cell receptor (beta chain) sequence with its context. This CDR3 has 14 residues. Trimming removed 5 bases from V and 4 bases from J, with 14 bases in between. The germline V gene encodes CDR1 MNHNY and CDR2 SVGAGI (reference sequence). TCRdb's table, derived via immunoSEQ multiplex PCR, lists solely in-frame clones and lacks some. Found here are under 80,000 clones, over 75% of them singletons; the top ten hold 0.53%. This sample is drawn from a study of OX40 agonist ivuxolimab in advanced cancers. This TCR came from an adult with an advanced solid tumor such as melanoma, head and neck, liver or kidney cancer. Here the sequenced sample was CD4+ or CD8+ T cells sorted from blood, taken in a trial of the OX40 agonist ivuxolimab. V is TRBV6-6 and J is TRBJ1-1; D possibly corresponds to TRBD1 (6 bases). The CDR3: CASSRRGGGTEAFF. DNA for the CDR3: TGTGCCAGCAGTCGCCGGGGAGGGGGCACTGAAGCTTTCTTT.